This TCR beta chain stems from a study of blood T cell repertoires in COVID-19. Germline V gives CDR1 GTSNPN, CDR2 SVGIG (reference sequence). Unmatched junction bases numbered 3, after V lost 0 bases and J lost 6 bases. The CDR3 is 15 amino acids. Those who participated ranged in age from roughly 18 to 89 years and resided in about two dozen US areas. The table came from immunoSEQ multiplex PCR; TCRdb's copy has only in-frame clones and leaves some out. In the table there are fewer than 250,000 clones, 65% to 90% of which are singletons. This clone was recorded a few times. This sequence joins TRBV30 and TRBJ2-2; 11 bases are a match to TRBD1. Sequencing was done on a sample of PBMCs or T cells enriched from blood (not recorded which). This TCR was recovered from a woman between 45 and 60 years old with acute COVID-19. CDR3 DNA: TGTGCCTGGAGTGTAGGGACAGGGGGGGCCGGGGAGCTGTTTTTT. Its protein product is CAWSVGTGGAGELFF.